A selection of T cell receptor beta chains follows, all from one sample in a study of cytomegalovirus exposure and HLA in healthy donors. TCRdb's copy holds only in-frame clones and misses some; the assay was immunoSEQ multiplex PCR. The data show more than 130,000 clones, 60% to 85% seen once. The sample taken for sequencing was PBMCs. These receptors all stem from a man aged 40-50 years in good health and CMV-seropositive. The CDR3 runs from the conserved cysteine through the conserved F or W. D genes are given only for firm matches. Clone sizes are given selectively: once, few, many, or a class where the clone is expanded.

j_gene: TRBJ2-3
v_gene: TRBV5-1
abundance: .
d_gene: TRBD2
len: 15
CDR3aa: CASSLGAGVTDTQYF
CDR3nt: TGCGCCAGCAGCTTGGGGGCGGGAGTTACAGATACGCAGTATTTT

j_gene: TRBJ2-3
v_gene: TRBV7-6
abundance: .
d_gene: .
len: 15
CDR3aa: CASSLVQGYTDTQYF
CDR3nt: TGTGCCAGCAGCTTAGTACAGGGCTACACAGATACGCAGTATTTT

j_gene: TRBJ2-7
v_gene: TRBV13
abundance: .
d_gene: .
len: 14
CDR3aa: CASSLATSYAEQYF
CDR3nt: TGTGCCAGCAGCTTAGCCACTAGCTACGCCGAGCAGTACTTC

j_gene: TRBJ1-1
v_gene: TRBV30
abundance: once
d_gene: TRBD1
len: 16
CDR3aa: CAWRKMTGGGNTEAFF
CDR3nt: TGTGCCTGGAGAAAAATGACAGGGGGCGGGAACACTGAAGCTTTCTTT

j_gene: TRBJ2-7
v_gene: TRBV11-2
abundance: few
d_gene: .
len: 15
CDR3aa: CASSSGLMGSYEQYF
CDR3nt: TGTGCCAGCAGTTCGGGTCTAATGGGGAGCTACGAGCAGTACTTC

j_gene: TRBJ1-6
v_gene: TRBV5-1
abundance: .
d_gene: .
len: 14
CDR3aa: CASSLVAVDSPLHF
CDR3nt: TGCGCCAGCAGCTTGGTGGCGGTTGATTCACCCCTCCACTTT

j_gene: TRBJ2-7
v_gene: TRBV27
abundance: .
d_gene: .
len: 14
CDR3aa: CASSLGQVDYEQYF
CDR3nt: TGTGCCAGCAGTTTAGGCCAGGTTGACTACGAGCAGTACTTC

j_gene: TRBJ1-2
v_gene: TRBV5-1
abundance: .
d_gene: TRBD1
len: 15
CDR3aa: CASSVYRGESYGYTF
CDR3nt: TGCGCCAGCAGCGTATACAGGGGTGAGAGCTATGGCTACACCTTC

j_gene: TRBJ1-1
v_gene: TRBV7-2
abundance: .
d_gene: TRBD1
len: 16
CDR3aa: CASSLGRQGANTEAFF
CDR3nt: TGTGCCAGCAGCTTAGGGAGACAGGGGGCCAACACTGAAGCTTTCTTT

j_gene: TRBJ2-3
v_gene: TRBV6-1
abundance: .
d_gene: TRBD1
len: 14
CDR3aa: CASSIGTATDTQYF
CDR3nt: TGTGCCAGCAGCATCGGGACAGCCACAGATACGCAGTATTTT